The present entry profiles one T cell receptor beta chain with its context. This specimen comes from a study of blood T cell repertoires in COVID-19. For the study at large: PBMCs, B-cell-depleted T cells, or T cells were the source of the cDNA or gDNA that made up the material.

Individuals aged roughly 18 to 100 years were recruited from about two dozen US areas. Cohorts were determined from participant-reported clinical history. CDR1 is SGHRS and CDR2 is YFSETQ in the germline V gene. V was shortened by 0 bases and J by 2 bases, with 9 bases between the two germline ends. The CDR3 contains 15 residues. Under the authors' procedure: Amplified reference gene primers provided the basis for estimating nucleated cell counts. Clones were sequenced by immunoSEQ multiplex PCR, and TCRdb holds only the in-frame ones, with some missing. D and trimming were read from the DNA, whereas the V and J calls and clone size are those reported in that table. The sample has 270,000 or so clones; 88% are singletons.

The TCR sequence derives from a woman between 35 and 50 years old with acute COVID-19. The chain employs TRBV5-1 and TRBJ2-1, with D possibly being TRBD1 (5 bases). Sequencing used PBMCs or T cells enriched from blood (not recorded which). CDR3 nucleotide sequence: TGCGCCAGCAGCTTGGTGCAGGGTCCCTACAATGAGCAGTTCTTC. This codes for CASSLVQGPYNEQFF.